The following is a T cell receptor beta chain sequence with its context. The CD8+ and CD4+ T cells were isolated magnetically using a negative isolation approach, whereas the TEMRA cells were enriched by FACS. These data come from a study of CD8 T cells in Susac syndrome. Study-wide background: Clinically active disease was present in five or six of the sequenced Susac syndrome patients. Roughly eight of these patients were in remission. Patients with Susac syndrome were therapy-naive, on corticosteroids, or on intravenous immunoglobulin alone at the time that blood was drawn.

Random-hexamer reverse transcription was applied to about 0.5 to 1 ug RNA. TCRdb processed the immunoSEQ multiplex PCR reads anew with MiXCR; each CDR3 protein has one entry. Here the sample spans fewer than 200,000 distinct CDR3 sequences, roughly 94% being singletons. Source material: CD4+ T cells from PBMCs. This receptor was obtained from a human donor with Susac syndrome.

This CDR3 is CASSLTTESYEQYF. Written as DNA, the CDR3 is TGTGCCAGCAGTTTAACGACAGAGTCCTACGAGCAGTACTTC. The genes are TRBV6-6 and TRBJ2-7; tentatively, D is TRBD1 (5 bases). Germline V gene sequence: CDR1 MNHNY, CDR2 SVGAGI (reference sequence). Deletions cut 4 bases from V and 1 base from J, with 11 bases between. This CDR3 is 14 amino acids long.